This T cell receptor (beta chain) was obtained from a study of regulatory T cells in long-lasting Graves disease. Findings and caveats of the study: TCR diversity was lower in persistent than newly diagnosed Graves' disease. Favored usage of TRBV28, TRBJ1-2 and TRBJ2-5 was recorded in persistent disease.

This clonotype was found a few times. The antigen remains unidentified. For TCR beta, libraries came from iRepertoire HTBI primers and Arm-PCR of CDR3 regions. TCRdb processed the multiplex PCR reads anew with MiXCR; each CDR3 protein has one entry. Of around 340,000 distinct CDR3 sequences in the sample, about 18% were seen once. Germline assignment: CDR1 SGHTA and CDR2 FQGTGA. The CDR3 contains 16 residues. J lost 0 bases, V lost 5 bases, and 8 bases had no gene match. The time point is: persistent/refractory GD, antithyroid drugs over 5 years with positive TRAb. RNA extracted from PBMCs served as the sequencing template.

This TCR derives from a female donor with Graves disease. The chain employs TRBV7-3 and TRBJ2-7; 9 nucleotides align to TRBD2. The specimen was peripheral blood mononuclear cells (PBMCs), collected when the disease was refractory, from a patient treated with antithyroid drugs. The CDR3 nucleotides read TGTGCCAGCAGCCCGGTAGCGGGAGTCCCCTCCTACGAGCAGTACTTC. Its protein is CASSPVAGVPSYEQYF.